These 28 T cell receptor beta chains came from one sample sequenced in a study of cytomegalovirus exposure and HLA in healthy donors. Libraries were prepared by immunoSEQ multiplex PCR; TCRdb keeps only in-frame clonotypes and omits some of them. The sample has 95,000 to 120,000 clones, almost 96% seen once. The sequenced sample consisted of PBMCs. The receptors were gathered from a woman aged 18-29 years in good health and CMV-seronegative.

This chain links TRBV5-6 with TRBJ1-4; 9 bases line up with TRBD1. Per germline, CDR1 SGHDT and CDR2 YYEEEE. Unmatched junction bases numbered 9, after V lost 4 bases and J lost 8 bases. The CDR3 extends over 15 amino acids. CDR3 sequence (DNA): TGTGCCAGCAGCCTACCGGGACAGGGAGGAGAAAAACTGTTTTTT. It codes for CASSLPGQGGEKLFF.

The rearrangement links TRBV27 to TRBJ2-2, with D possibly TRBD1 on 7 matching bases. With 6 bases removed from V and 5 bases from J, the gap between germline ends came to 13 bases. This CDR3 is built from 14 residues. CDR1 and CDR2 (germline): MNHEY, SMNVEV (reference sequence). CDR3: CASREAGGTGELFF. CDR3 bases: TGTGCCAGCAGGGAGGCAGGGGGGACCGGGGAGCTGTTTTTT.

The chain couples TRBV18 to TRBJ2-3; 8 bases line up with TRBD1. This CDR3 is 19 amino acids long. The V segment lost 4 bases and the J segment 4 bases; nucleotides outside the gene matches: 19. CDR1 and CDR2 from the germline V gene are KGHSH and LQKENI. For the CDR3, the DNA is TGTGCCAGCTCACTATATCCTTTCAGGACAGGGAAAAGCGCAGATACGCAGTATTTT. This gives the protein CASSLYPFRTGKSADTQYF.

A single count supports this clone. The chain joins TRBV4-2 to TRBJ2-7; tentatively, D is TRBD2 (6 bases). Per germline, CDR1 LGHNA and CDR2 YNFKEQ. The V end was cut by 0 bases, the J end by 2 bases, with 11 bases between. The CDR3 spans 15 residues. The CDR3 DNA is TGTGCCAGCAGCCAAGAAAGGCGGGAACCCTACGAGCAGTACTTC. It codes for CASSQERREPYEQYF.

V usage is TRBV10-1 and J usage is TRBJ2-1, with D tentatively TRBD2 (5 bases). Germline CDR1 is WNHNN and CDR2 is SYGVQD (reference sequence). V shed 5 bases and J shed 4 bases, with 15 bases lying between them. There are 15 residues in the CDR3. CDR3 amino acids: CASSPGRGLYNEQFF. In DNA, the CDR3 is TGCGCCAGCAGTCCGGGTAGAGGGCTATACAATGAGCAGTTCTTC.

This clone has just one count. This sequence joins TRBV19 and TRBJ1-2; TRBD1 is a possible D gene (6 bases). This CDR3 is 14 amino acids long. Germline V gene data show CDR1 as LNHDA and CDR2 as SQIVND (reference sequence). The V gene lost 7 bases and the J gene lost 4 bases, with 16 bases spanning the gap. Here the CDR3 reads CASKGGTVGYGYTF. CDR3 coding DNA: TGTGCCAGTAAGGGGGGGACGGTCGGCTATGGCTACACCTTC.

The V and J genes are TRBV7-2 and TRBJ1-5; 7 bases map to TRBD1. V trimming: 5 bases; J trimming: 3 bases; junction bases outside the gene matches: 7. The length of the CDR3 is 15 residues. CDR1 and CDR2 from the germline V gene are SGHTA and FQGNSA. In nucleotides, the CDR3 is TGTGCCAGCAGCCCCACAACAGGGGTCAATCAGCCCCAGCATTTT. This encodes CASSPTTGVNQPQHF.

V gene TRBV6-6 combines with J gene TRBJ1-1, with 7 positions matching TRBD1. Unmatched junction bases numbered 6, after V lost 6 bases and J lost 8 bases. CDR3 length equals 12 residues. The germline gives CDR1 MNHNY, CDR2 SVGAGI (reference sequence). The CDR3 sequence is CASSRQGAEAFF. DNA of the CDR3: TGTGCCAGCAGCCGACAGGGCGCCGAAGCTTTCTTT.

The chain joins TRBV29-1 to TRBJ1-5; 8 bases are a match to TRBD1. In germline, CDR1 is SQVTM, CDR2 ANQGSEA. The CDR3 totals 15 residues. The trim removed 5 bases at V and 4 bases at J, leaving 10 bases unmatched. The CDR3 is CSVLFGTGQNQPQHF. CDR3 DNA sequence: TGCAGCGTTCTCTTCGGGACAGGTCAAAATCAGCCCCAGCATTTT.

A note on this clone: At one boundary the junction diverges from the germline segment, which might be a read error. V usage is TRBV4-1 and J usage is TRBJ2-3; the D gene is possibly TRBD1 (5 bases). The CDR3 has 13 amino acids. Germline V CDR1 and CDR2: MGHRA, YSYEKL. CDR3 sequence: CASSQAGTDTQYF. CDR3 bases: TGCGCCAGCAGTCAAGCAGGGACAGATACGCAGTATTTT.

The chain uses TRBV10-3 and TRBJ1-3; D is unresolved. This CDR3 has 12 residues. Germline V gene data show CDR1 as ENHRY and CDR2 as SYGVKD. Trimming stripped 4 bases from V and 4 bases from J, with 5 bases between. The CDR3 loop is CAISGQGNTIYF. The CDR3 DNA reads TGTGCCATCAGTGGACAAGGAAACACCATATATTTT.

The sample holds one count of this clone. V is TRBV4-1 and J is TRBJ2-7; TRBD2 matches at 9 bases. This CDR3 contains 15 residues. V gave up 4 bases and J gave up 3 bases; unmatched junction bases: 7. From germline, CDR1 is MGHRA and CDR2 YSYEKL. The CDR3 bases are TGCGCCAGCAGCCCGGGACCAGCGGGGGGCTACGAGCAGTACTTC. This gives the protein CASSPGPAGGYEQYF.

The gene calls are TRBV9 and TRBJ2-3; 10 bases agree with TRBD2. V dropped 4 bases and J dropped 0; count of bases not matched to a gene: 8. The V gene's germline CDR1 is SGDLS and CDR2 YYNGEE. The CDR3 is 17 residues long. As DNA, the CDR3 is TGTGCCAGCAGCTTAGGCCGTAGCGGGGGGAGCACAGATACGCAGTATTTT. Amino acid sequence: CASSLGRSGGSTDTQYF.

The CDR3 nucleotides are TGCGCCAGCAGCCCAAGACAGGGTCCCTACGAGCAGTACTTC. Translating it yields CASSPRQGPYEQYF. This chain joins TRBV5-1 and TRBJ2-7; 7 bases agree with TRBD1. The CDR3 is 14 amino acids. Germline V gene lookup returns CDR1 SGHRS and CDR2 YFSETQ. The V segment lost 4 bases and the J segment 2 bases; nucleotides outside the gene matches: 6.

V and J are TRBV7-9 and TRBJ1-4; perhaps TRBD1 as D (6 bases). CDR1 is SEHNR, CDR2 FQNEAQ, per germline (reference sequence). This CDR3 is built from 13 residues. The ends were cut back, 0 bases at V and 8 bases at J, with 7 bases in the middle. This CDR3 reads CASSLAGQEKLFF. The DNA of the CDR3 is TGTGCCAGCAGCTTAGCTGGACAGGAAAAACTGTTTTTT.

In DNA form, the CDR3 reads TGTGCAAGTCGCTTAGTGCTCACCGGAAGCAGGGGCTCTTTAAAAGCGGACCAAGAGACCCAGTACTTC. Translated: CASRLVLTGSRGSLKADQETQYF. The J gene is TRBJ2-5, the V gene TRBV12-2; TRBD1 is the table's D call, not checked against the DNA. TRBV12-2 is labeled a pseudogene. CDR3 length: 23 residues.

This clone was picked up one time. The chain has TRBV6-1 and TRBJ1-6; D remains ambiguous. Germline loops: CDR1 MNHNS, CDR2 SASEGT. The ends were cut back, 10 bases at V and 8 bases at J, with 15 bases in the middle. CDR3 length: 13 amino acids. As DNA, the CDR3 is TGTGCCACCCACCGGTATTTCGATTCACCCCTCCACTTT. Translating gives CATHRYFDSPLHF.

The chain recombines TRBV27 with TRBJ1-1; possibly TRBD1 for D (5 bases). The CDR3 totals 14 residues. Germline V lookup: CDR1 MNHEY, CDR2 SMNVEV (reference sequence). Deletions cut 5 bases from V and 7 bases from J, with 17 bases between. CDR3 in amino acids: CASSPPGAFHEAFF. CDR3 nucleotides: TGTGCCAGCAGTCCACCTGGGGCCTTTCATGAAGCTTTCTTT.

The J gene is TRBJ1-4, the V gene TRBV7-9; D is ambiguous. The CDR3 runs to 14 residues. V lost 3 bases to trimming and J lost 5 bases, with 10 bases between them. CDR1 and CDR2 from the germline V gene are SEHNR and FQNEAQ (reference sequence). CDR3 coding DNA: TGTGCCAGCAGCTTTCCGGGTCGGAATGAAAAACTGTTTTTT. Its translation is CASSFPGRNEKLFF.

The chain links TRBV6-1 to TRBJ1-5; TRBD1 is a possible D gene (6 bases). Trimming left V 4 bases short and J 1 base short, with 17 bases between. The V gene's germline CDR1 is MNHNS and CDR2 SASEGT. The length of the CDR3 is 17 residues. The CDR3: CASSGAQGIGSNQPQHF. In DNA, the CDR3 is TGTGCCAGCAGTGGGGCACAGGGAATAGGGAGCAATCAGCCCCAGCATTTT.

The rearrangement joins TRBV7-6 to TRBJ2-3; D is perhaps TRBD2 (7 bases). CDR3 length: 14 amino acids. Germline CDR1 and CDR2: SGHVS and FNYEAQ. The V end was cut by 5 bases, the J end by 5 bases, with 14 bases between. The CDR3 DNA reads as TGTGCCAGCAGCGGAGGGGGGGTCGGAGATACGCAGTATTTT. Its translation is CASSGGGVGDTQYF.

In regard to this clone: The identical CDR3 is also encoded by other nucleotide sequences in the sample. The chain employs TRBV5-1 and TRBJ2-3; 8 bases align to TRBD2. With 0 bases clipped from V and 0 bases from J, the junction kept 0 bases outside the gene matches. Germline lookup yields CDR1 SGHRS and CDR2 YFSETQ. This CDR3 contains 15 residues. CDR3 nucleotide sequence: TGCGCCAGCAGCTTGGCGGGGGGGAGCACAGATACGCAGTATTTT. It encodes CASSLAGGSTDTQYF.

CDR3 region: CASRLTPGARGTEAFF. Here the CDR3 DNA reads TGTGCCAGCAGGCTTACGCCAGGGGCAAGGGGCACTGAAGCTTTCTTT. V is TRBV7-3 and J is TRBJ1-1; a possible D gene is TRBD1 (6 bases). Trimming shortened V by 6 bases and J by 4 bases, and 21 bases separated the two germline ends. The germline V gene encodes CDR1 SGHTA and CDR2 FQGTGA. The CDR3 extends over 16 amino acids.

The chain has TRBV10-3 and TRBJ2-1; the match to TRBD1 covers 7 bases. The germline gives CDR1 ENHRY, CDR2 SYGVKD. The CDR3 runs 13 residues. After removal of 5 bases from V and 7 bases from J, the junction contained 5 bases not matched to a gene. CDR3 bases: TGTGCCATCAGTAAGGGACAGTCTAATGAGCAGTTCTTC. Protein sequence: CAISKGQSNEQFF.

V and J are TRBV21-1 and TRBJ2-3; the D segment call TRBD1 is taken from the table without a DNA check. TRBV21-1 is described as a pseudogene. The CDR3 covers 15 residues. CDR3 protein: CASSKKGESADTQYF. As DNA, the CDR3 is TGTGCCAGCAGCAAAAAGGGGGAAAGTGCAGATACGCAGTATTTT.

CDR3 protein: CASSPRGETQYF. CDR3 nucleotide sequence: TGTGCCAGCAGCCCAAGGGGGGAGACCCAGTACTTC. The J gene is TRBJ2-5, the V gene TRBV9; a possible D gene is TRBD1 (6 bases). CDR1 is SGDLS, CDR2 YYNGEE, per germline. Deletions cut 4 bases from V and 5 bases from J, with 9 bases between. This CDR3 is built from 12 residues.

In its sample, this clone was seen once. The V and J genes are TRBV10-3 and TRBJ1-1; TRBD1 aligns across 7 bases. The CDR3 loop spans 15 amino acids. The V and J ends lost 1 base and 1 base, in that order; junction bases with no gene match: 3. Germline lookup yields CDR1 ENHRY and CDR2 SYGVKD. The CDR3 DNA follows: TGTGCCATCAGTGAGTTCCGGGACAGGAACACTGAAGCTTTCTTT. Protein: CAISEFRDRNTEAFF.

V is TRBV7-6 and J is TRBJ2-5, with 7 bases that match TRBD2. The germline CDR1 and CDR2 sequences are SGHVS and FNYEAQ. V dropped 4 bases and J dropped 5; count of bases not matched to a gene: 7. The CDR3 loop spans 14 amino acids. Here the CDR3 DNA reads TGTGCCAGCAGCTCGACTAGCTTCGGGGAGACCCAGTACTTC. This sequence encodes CASSSTSFGETQYF.